Listed below are T cell receptor beta chains from one sample, sequenced in a study of blood T cell repertoires in COVID-19. Here immunoSEQ multiplex PCR was the method, and the copy in TCRdb shows in-frame clones only, minus some. This sample has 75,000 to 90,000 clones, with roughly 89% found just once. The material sequenced was peripheral blood. These receptors were obtained from a human donor in a cohort sampled during active COVID-19. The conserved cysteine and the conserved F or W are not part of the CDR3 here. The order of the fields is V gene, D gene, J gene, CDR3 protein. A D gene is named only where the DNA matches it firmly.

V gene: TRBV2
D gene: -
J gene: TRBJ2-2
CDR3 protein: ASSPVGASNTGELF

V gene: TRBV7-9
D gene: -
J gene: TRBJ2-7
CDR3 protein: ASSLSQGGQDEQY

V gene: TRBV6-2/TRBV6-3
D gene: TRBD1
J gene: TRBJ2-7
CDR3 protein: ASSRGLRIYEQY

V gene: TRBV3-1/TRBV3-2
D gene: -
J gene: TRBJ2-1
CDR3 protein: ASSVTGNEQF

V gene: TRBV15
D gene: -
J gene: TRBJ2-7
CDR3 protein: ATSRDFTYEQY

V gene: TRBV5-4
D gene: TRBD1
J gene: TRBJ2-7
CDR3 protein: ASSPRQGVSEQY

V gene: TRBV7-8
D gene: TRBD2
J gene: TRBJ2-2
CDR3 protein: ASSTPSGGRSGELF

V gene: TRBV7-9
D gene: TRBD1
J gene: TRBJ2-7
CDR3 protein: ASSLATGGRREQY

V gene: TRBV15
D gene: -
J gene: TRBJ2-7
CDR3 protein: ATSRDFSWAAGTYEQY

V gene: TRBV5-4
D gene: -
J gene: TRBJ2-5
CDR3 protein: ASSLAPVQGQETQY

V gene: TRBV5-1
D gene: -
J gene: TRBJ2-1
CDR3 protein: ASSLQNFYNEQF

V gene: TRBV6-6
D gene: -
J gene: TRBJ1-5
CDR3 protein: ASSPPPPATDNQPQH

V gene: TRBV7-6
D gene: -
J gene: TRBJ2-7
CDR3 protein: ASSPEASLSSYEQY

V gene: TRBV6-2/TRBV6-3
D gene: TRBD1
J gene: TRBJ1-1
CDR3 protein: ASSYATGLNTEAF

V gene: TRBV5-4
D gene: TRBD1
J gene: TRBJ2-7
CDR3 protein: ASSPDRVHEQY

V gene: TRBV19
D gene: TRBD2
J gene: TRBJ2-1
CDR3 protein: ASSRGLAGGLTYNEQF